The 32 T cell receptor beta chains listed next were all sequenced from one sample in a study of T cells after yellow fever vaccination. Each CDR3 protein is one row after TCRdb ran MiXCR on the 5' RACE reads. The sample records hundreds of thousands of distinct CDR3 sequences, about 19% being singletons. The sample consisted of PBMCs, taken 15 days after the yellow fever booster vaccination. The origin of the receptors is a man younger than 45 who received the YFV17D yellow fever vaccine.

This rearrangement joins TRBV19 to TRBJ1-4; D is undetermined. CDR1 and CDR2 from the germline V gene are LNHDA and SQIVND (reference sequence). CDR3 length: 15 residues. V was clipped by 2 bases and J by 7 bases, with 14 bases between them. CDR3 in amino acids: CASSISGGPAEKLFF. In DNA, the CDR3 is TGTGCCAGTAGTATATCTGGAGGGCCCGCTGAAAAACTGTTTTTT. Based on the CDR3 plus reference TRBV19 and TRBJ1-4, the full variable domain is DGGITQSPKYLFRKEGQNVTLSCEQNLNHDAMYWYRQDPGQGLRLIYYSQIVNDFQKGDIAEGYSVSREKKESFPLTVTSAQKNPTAFYLCASSISGGPAEKLFFGSGTQLSVL.

V gene TRBV19 combines with J gene TRBJ2-7, with TRBD1 as a possible D gene (6 bases). Germline V CDR1 and CDR2: LNHDA, SQIVND (reference sequence). This CDR3 has 14 residues. V gave up 6 bases and J gave up 7 bases, with 19 bases separating them. Here the CDR3 reads CASRVDSGLGEQYF. In nucleotides, the CDR3 is TGTGCCAGTAGAGTGGACAGCGGCTTGGGGGAGCAGTACTTC.

The chain uses TRBV7-2 and TRBJ2-1, with 9 bases matching TRBD2. Per the germline V gene, CDR1 is SGHTA and CDR2 is FQGNSA. V lost 3 bases and J lost 4; bases outside the gene matches: 4. The CDR3 is 15 residues long. The DNA for the CDR3 is TGTGCCAGCAGCTTTCGGCGGGAGGGGTACAATGAGCAGTTCTTC. It yields the protein CASSFRREGYNEQFF.

The rearrangement joins TRBV20-1 to TRBJ2-1; 7 nucleotides match TRBD1. After removal of 8 bases from V and 9 bases from J, the junction contained 10 bases not matched to a gene. Looked up from germline, CDR1 is DFQATT and CDR2 is SNEGSKA (reference sequence). The CDR3 has 12 residues. The CDR3 DNA reads as TGCAGTACAGACCACCGGGACAGTGAGCAGTTCTTC. Its translation: CSTDHRDSEQFF.

The chain couples TRBV7-2 to TRBJ2-3; tentative D call: TRBD1 (5 bases). V was trimmed by 3 bases and J by 3 bases, leaving 10 bases between them. Per the germline V gene, CDR1 is SGHTA and CDR2 is FQGNSA. The CDR3 extends over 14 amino acids. The CDR3 loop reads CASSFDSFTDTQYF. CDR3 nucleotides: TGTGCCAGCAGCTTTGACAGTTTTACAGATACGCAGTATTTT.

On this clonotype itself: Relative to the germline gene, one junction end is altered; a read error may explain this. V and J are TRBV7-2 and TRBJ2-2; no firm D call. The germline V gene encodes CDR1 SGHTA and CDR2 FQGNSA. The CDR3 extends over 15 amino acids. This CDR3 is CVSTQYGPNTGELFF. The CDR3 DNA follows: TGTGTCAGCACCCAGTATGGTCCCAACACCGGGGAGCTGTTTTTT.

This clonotype came up many times. The rearrangement links TRBV7-2 to TRBJ2-4, with D unclear. The V gene lost 1 base and the J gene lost 0 bases, with 7 bases spanning the gap. This CDR3 comprises 15 residues. The germline V gene has CDR1 SGHTA and CDR2 FQGNSA. The chain's CDR3 is CASSLDYLAKNIQYF. For the CDR3, the DNA is TGTGCCAGCAGCTTAGATTACCTAGCCAAAAACATTCAGTACTTC.

The chain is built from TRBV12-3 or TRBV12-4 and TRBJ2-1; D is uncertain. V was shortened by 3 bases and J by 6 bases, with 12 bases between the two germline ends. This CDR3 comprises 14 residues. CDR3 sequence (DNA): TGTGCCAGCAGTTTTGGTTCAGGTATCAATGAGCAGTTCTTC. Translated, it gives CASSFGSGINEQFF.

This chain links TRBV20-1 with TRBJ2-3; D might be TRBD2 (5 bases). V shed 4 bases and J shed 4 bases, with 9 bases lying between them. Germline V gives CDR1 DFQATT, CDR2 SNEGSKA (reference sequence). This CDR3 has 12 amino acids. The CDR3 reads CSAIEGPDTQYF. In nucleotides, the CDR3 is TGCAGTGCTATAGAGGGCCCAGATACGCAGTATTTT.

V gene TRBV11-2 combines with J gene TRBJ2-3; possibly TRBD1 for D (5 bases). Germline V gene data show CDR1 as SGHAT and CDR2 as FQNNGV. With 2 bases removed from V and 4 bases from J, the gap between germline ends came to 13 bases. This CDR3 comprises 15 residues. The CDR3 DNA sequence: TGTGCCAGCAGCTTAATTAGGGGTAGGGCAGATACGCAGTATTTT. Translation gives CASSLIRGRADTQYF.

The V and J genes are TRBV28 and TRBJ2-5; 12 nucleotides agree with TRBD1. The CDR3 has 17 amino acids. Germline V gene lookup returns CDR1 MDHEN and CDR2 SYDVKM. Germline trimming cut 3 bases from V and 4 bases from J; bases unmatched to any gene: 9. This CDR3 is CASSFPPGTGGRETQYF. The CDR3 nucleotides are TGTGCCAGCAGTTTCCCACCCGGGACAGGGGGCCGAGAGACCCAGTACTTC.

The J gene is TRBJ2-3, the V gene TRBV5-1; D is perhaps TRBD1 (6 bases). Germline assignment: CDR1 SGHRS and CDR2 YFSETQ. V gave up 0 bases and J gave up 0 bases, with 17 bases separating them. The CDR3 covers 18 residues. CDR3 region: CASSLADRSQPSTDTQYF. The CDR3 DNA sequence: TGCGCCAGCAGCTTGGCCGACAGGTCCCAACCTAGCACAGATACGCAGTATTTT.

The table lists this clonotype with many counts. The chain carries TRBV12-3 or TRBV12-4 and TRBJ2-5; 7 bases match TRBD2. This CDR3 has 12 residues. V shed 6 bases and J 5 bases; nucleotides not matched to a gene: 3. CDR3 residues: CASRVGGETQYF. CDR3 nucleotides: TGTGCCAGCAGAGTGGGGGGGGAGACCCAGTACTTC.

This clonotype was counted only a few times. The chain links TRBV5-5 to TRBJ2-7; TRBD1 matches at 9 bases. Per the germline V gene, CDR1 is SGHKS and CDR2 is YYEKEE (reference sequence). The CDR3 has 12 residues. V was clipped by 7 bases and J by 4 bases; unmatched bases: 3. This CDR3 reads CASGQGFYEQYF. CDR3 bases: TGTGCCAGCGGACAGGGGTTTTACGAGCAGTACTTC.

This clonotype was observed a few times. The chain combines TRBV30 with TRBJ2-1, with 14 bases identical to TRBD2. The CDR3 runs 16 residues. In germline, CDR1 is GTSNPN, CDR2 SVGIG (reference sequence). J was trimmed by 4 bases and V by 3 bases; bases with no gene match: 5. CDR3 protein: CAWRGLAGASYNEQFF. In nucleotides, the CDR3 is TGTGCCTGGAGGGGACTAGCGGGAGCCTCATACAATGAGCAGTTCTTC.

V usage is TRBV27 and J usage is TRBJ2-7, with D possibly being TRBD2 (5 bases). Germline V gene lookup returns CDR1 MNHEY and CDR2 SMNVEV (reference sequence). This CDR3 comprises 13 residues. V shed 2 bases and J shed 6 bases, with 11 bases lying between them. DNA of the CDR3: TGTGCCAGCAGTTTACGGGTAGGGAGCGAGCAGTACTTC. Protein product: CASSLRVGSEQYF.

J is TRBJ2-3 and V is TRBV7-6; D is uncertain. Trimming took 5 bases from V and 6 from J, leaving 15 bases between them. This CDR3 has 14 amino acids. The germline V gene encodes CDR1 SGHVS and CDR2 FNYEAQ. The CDR3 nucleotides are TGTGCCAGCAGCCAAGCTTCGATTATGGATACGCAGTATTTT. It encodes CASSQASIMDTQYF.

This chain links TRBV7-2 with TRBJ1-1; 8 nucleotides match TRBD1. The CDR3 is made up of 12 amino acids. Looked up from germline, CDR1 is SGHTA and CDR2 is FQGNSA. The ends lost 10 bases at V and 7 bases at J; junction bases unmatched: 8. In DNA, the CDR3 is TGTGCCAACACGTTCGGACAGGGTGAAGCTTTCTTT. It yields the protein CANTFGQGEAFF.

The CDR3 DNA sequence: TGCAGCGTTGAAAAGGACTCCTACAATGAGCAGTTCTTC. Translation: CSVEKDSYNEQFF. The chain couples TRBV29-1 to TRBJ2-1; no clear D gene. Germline V gene lookup returns CDR1 SQVTM and CDR2 ANQGSEA. Trimming left V 2 bases short and J 0 bases short, with 5 bases between. The CDR3 totals 13 residues.

This clonotype was seen only a few times. This chain connects TRBV20-1 to TRBJ2-7; 9 nucleotides match TRBD2. The CDR3 is 16 residues long. Unmatched junction bases numbered 9, after V lost 0 bases and J lost 3 bases. Germline V gene data show CDR1 as DFQATT and CDR2 as SNEGSKA (reference sequence). The CDR3 nucleotides are TGCAGTGCTAGAGATCTCGGTAGCGGGAGAAGCTACGAGCAGTACTTC. Translation gives CSARDLGSGRSYEQYF.

The gene calls are TRBV3-1 and TRBJ2-3; a weak D match, TRBD2 (6 bases). V lost 6 bases and J lost 4, with 26 bases in between. Germline CDR1 reads LGHDT; CDR2 reads YNNKEL (reference sequence). The CDR3 contains 18 residues. Written as DNA, the CDR3 is TGTGCCAGCAGTGAACGAAAACGGGGGAGTGGTTCGGCAGATACGCAGTATTTT. It is translated as CASSERKRGSGSADTQYF.

This chain links TRBV7-9 with TRBJ2-7, with D hard to call. The ends were cut back, 5 bases at V and 1 base at J, with 12 bases in the middle. This CDR3 contains 14 residues. CDR1 is SEHNR, CDR2 FQNEAQ, per germline (reference sequence). DNA for the CDR3: TGTGCCAGCAGCCCATGGACGGAATCCTACGAGCAGTACTTC. Translated: CASSPWTESYEQYF.

This clonotype was counted only a few times. The V gene is TRBV7-9, the J gene TRBJ2-7, with D possibly being TRBD1 (6 bases). V lost 5 bases to trimming and J lost 2 bases, with 16 bases between them. Per the germline V gene, CDR1 is SEHNR and CDR2 is FQNEAQ (reference sequence). The CDR3 extends over 15 amino acids. Written as DNA, the CDR3 is TGTGCCAGCAGCCGAATCGGGACAACGGCCTACGAGCAGTACTTC. Its protein product is CASSRIGTTAYEQYF. The full variable domain, in which reference TRBV7-9 and TRBJ2-7 provide the parts outside the CDR3, is DTGVSQNPRHKITKRGQNVTFRCDPISEHNRLYWYRQTLGQGPEFLTYFQNEAQLEKSRLLSDRFSAERPKGSFSTLEIQRTEQGDSAMYLCASSRIGTTAYEQYFGPGTRLTVT.

For this clonotype: The junction departs from germline at one end; a sequencing error may be responsible. The rearrangement links TRBV7-2 to TRBJ2-3; TRBD2 matches at 9 bases. Germline CDR1 SGHTA, CDR2 FQGNSA. The CDR3 runs 14 residues. The CDR3 loop reads CASSLAGGEDRQYF. The DNA of the CDR3 is TGTGCCAGCAGCCTGGCGGGAGGGGAAGATAGGCAGTATTTT.

This clonotype was seen more than once but under ten times. In nucleotides, the CDR3 is TGCGCCAGCAGAACGTCCCGGGACTACTCCTACGAGCAGTACTTC. Translated, it gives CASRTSRDYSYEQYF. The V gene is TRBV5-1, the J gene TRBJ2-7; 7 nucleotides align to TRBD2. The length of the CDR3 is 15 residues. With V trimmed by 5 bases and J by 0 bases, 8 bases remained unmatched. CDR1 is SGHRS, CDR2 YFSETQ, per germline.

The chain has TRBV2 and TRBJ2-1; D not certain. This CDR3 has 12 residues. Germline V gene sequence: CDR1 SNHLY, CDR2 FYNNEI. The V and J ends lost 6 bases and 8 bases respectively, with 11 bases between them. The CDR3 is CASRLPEDEQFF. The CDR3 bases are TGTGCCAGCAGACTACCTGAGGATGAGCAGTTCTTC.

CDR3: CSAKIIDSPYEQYF. CDR3 DNA sequence: TGCAGTGCTAAAATTATAGACAGCCCCTACGAGCAGTACTTC. The chain joins TRBV20-1 to TRBJ2-7; possibly TRBD1 for D (5 bases). V was clipped by 4 bases and J by 2 bases, with 15 bases between them. The germline gives CDR1 DFQATT, CDR2 SNEGSKA (reference sequence). The CDR3 covers 14 residues.

In this sample, this clonotype turned up a few times. The chain carries TRBV20-1 and TRBJ2-5; 8 nucleotides align to TRBD2. V lost 4 bases to trimming and J lost 5 bases; unmatched junction nucleotides: 3. The CDR3 has 12 amino acids. Germline loops: CDR1 DFQATT, CDR2 SNEGSKA (reference sequence). CDR3 coding DNA: TGCAGTGCTACGACTAGCGTGGAGACCCAGTACTTC. Translating gives CSATTSVETQYF.

The chain uses TRBV4-3 and TRBJ2-7; 11 bases are shared with TRBD2. Germline CDR1 is LGHNA and CDR2 is YSLEER. Losses at the gene ends were 0 bases for V and 3 bases for J; bases not matched to a gene: 4. The CDR3 has 16 residues. The CDR3 region has the DNA TGCGCCAGCAGCCAAGAAGGGACTAGCGGACTCTACGAGCAGTACTTC. Amino acid sequence: CASSQEGTSGLYEQYF.

The chain has TRBV5-1 and TRBJ2-1; no definite D call. The length of the CDR3 is 12 residues. Per the germline V gene, CDR1 is SGHRS and CDR2 is YFSETQ. The ends were cut back, 4 bases at V and 6 bases at J, with 8 bases in the middle. The CDR3 reads CASSLDLNEQFF. CDR3 nucleotides: TGCGCCAGCAGCCTGGACCTCAATGAGCAGTTCTTC. The full variable domain, with the rest looked up from reference TRBV5-1 and TRBJ2-1, is KAGVTQTPRYLIKTRGQQVTLSCSPISGHRSVSWYQQTPGQGLQFLFEYFSETQRNKGNFPGRFSGRQFSNSRSEMNVSTLELGDSALYLCASSLDLNEQFFGPGTRLTVL.

This sequence joins TRBV20-1 and TRBJ2-7; 8 positions match TRBD2. In germline, CDR1 is DFQATT, CDR2 SNEGSKA (reference sequence). CDR3 length: 13 residues. The V gene end was trimmed by 3 bases and the J gene end by 3 bases; junction bases not matched to a gene: 4. The CDR3, as DNA: TGCAGTGCTAGGCATAGCGGGATCTACGAGCAGTACTTC. Translated: CSARHSGIYEQYF.

The V and J genes are TRBV7-2 and TRBJ2-1, with D perhaps being TRBD1 or TRBD2 (5 bases each). Deletions cut 8 bases from V and 0 bases from J, with 14 bases between. CDR3 length: 15 residues. Germline assignment: CDR1 SGHTA and CDR2 FQGNSA. The CDR3 is CASATRGRSYNEQFF. DNA of the CDR3: TGTGCCAGCGCCACACGGGGACGCTCCTACAATGAGCAGTTCTTC.